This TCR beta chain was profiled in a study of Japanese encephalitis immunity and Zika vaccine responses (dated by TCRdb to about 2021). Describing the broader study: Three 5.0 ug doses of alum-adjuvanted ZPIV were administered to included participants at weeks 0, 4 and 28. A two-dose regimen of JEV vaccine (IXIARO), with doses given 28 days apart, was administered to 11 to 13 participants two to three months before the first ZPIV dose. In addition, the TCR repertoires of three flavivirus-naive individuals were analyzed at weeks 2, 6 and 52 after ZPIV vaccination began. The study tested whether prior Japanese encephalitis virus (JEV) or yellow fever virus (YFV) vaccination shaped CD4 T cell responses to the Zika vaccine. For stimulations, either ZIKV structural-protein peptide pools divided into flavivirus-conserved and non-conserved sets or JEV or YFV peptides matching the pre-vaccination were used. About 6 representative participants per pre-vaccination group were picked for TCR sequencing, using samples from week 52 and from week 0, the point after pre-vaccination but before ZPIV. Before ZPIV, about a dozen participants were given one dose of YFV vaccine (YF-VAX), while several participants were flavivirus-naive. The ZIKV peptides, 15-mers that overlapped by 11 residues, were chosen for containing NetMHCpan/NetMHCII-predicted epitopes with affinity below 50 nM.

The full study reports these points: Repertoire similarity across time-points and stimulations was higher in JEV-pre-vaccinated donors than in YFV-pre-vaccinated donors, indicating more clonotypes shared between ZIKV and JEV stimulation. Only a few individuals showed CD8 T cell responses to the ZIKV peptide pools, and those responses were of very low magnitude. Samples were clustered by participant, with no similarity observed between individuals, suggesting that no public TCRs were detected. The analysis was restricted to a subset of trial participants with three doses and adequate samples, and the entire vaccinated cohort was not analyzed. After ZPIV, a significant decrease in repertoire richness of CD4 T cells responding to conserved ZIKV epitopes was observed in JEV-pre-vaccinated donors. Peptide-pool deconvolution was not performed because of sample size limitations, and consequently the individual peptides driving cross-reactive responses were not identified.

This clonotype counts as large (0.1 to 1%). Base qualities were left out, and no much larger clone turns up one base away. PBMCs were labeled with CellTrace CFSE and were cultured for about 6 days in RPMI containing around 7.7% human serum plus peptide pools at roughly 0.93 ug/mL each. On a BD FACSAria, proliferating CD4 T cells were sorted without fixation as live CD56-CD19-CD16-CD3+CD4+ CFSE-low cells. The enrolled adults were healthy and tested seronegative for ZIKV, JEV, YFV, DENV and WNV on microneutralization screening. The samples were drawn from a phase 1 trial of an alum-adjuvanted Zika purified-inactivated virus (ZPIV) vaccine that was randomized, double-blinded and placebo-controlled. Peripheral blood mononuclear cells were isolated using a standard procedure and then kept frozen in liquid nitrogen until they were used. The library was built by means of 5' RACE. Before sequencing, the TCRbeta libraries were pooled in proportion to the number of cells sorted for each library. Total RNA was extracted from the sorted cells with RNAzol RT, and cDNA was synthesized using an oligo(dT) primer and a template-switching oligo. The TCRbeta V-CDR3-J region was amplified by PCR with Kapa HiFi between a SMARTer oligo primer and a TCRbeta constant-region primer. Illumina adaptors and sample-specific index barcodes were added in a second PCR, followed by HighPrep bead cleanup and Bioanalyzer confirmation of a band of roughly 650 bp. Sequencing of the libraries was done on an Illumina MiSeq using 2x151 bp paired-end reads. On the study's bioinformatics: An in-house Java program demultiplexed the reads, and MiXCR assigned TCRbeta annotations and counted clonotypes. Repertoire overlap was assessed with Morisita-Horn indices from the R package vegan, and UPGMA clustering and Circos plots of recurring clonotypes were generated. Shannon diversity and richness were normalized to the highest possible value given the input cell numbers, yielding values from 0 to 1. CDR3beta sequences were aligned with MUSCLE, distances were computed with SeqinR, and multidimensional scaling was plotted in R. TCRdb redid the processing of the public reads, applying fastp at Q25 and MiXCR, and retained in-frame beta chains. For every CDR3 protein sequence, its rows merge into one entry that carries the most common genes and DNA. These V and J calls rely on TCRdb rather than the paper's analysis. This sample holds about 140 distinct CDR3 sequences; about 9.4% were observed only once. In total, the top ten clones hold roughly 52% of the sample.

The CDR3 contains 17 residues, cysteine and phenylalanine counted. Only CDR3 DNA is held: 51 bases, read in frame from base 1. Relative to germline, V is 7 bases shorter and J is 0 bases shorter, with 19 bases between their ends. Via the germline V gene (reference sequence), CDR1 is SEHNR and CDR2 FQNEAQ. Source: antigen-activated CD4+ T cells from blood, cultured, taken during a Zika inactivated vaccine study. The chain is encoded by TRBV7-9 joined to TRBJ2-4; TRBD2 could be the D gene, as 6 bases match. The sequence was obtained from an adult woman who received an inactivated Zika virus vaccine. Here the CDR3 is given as CASTPLMEGLAKNIQYF. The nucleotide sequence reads TGTGCCAGCACCCCCCTAATGGAGGGATTAGCCAAAAACATTCAGTACTTC.